Listed below are T cell receptor beta chains from one sample, sequenced in a study of blood T cell repertoires in COVID-19. The table came from immunoSEQ multiplex PCR; TCRdb's copy has only in-frame clones and leaves some out. The table has 78,000 or so clones, around 83% seen once. Sequences were obtained from peripheral blood. The receptors here all came from a woman aged 55-70 years with acute or convalescent COVID-19. Each CDR3 is given with its conserved first and last residue. D genes are given only for firm matches. Size is omitted from some rows. Given values are once, few, many or a class for expanded clones.

d_call j_call cdr3_length v_call clone_size cdr3_aa cdr3_nt
TRBD1 TRBJ2-2 14 TRBV6-6 . CASSRTGGTGELFF TGTGCCAGCAGCCGGACAGGAGGCACCGGGGAGCTGTTTTTT
. TRBJ1-2 14 TRBV18 . CASSPLGAGSGYTF TGTGCCAGCTCACCCCTGGGTGCGGGGTCTGGCTACACCTTC
TRBD1 TRBJ2-7 15 TRBV5-6 . CASSFLTGLSYEQYF TGTGCCAGCAGTTTCCTGACAGGGCTCTCCTACGAGCAGTACTTC
TRBD1 TRBJ1-6 17 TRBV19 once CASSRGQGSRGNSPLHF TGTGCCAGTAGCCGCGGACAGGGGTCCCGCGGTAATTCACCCCTCCACTTT
TRBD1 TRBJ1-2 13 TRBV6-5 many CASSPRGKTGYTF TGTGCCAGCAGCCCCAGGGGGAAAACGGGCTACACCTTC
TRBD1 TRBJ1-2 16 TRBV6-5 . CASSSTGTGGLGGYTF TGTGCCAGCAGTTCCACCGGGACAGGGGGCCTTGGGGGCTACACCTTC
. TRBJ1-1 14 TRBV19 . CASSIAAGYTEAFF TGTGCCAGTAGTATAGCGGCAGGGTACACTGAAGCTTTCTTT
. TRBJ1-5 16 TRBV5-1 . CASSLGDSEGNQPQHF TGCGCCAGCAGCTTGGGAGATTCCGAGGGCAATCAGCCCCAGCATTTT
. TRBJ1-4 16 TRBV4-1 . CASSSWEGATNEKLFF TGCGCCAGCAGCTCCTGGGAGGGGGCAACTAATGAAAAACTGTTTTTT
TRBD1 TRBJ1-5 14 TRBV30 . CAWSGNRGLQPQHF TGTGCCTGGAGTGGCAACAGGGGGCTTCAGCCCCAGCATTTT
. TRBJ1-3 11 TRBV30 . CALRIGNTIYF TGTGCCCTCAGGATTGGAAACACCATATATTTT
. TRBJ1-1 14 TRBV6-5 . CASSYSSGAAEAFF TGTGCCAGCAGTTACTCCTCAGGGGCGGCTGAAGCTTTCTTT
. TRBJ1-2 13 TRBV14 . CASSQGTNYGYTF TGTGCCAGCAGCCAAGGGACAAATTATGGCTACACCTTC
. TRBJ2-2 18 TRBV27 . CASSLEPPGLPNTGELFF TGTGCCAGCAGTTTAGAGCCCCCGGGACTGCCGAACACCGGGGAGCTGTTTTTT
. TRBJ1-5 14 TRBV30 . CAWSVGGEGQPQHF TGTGCCTGGAGTGTGGGCGGGGAGGGCCAGCCCCAGCATTTT
. TRBJ1-2 15 TRBV4-1 few CASSQDGDTIYGYTF TGCGCCAGCAGCCAAGATGGGGACACAATCTATGGCTACACCTTC
TRBD2 TRBJ2-1 19 TRBV5-1 . CASSVGLNAAGGYYNEQFF TGCGCCAGCAGCGTCGGTCTTAACGCTGCGGGGGGATACTACAATGAGCAGTTCTTC
TRBD1 TRBJ1-2 15 TRBV11-2 few CASSLEGAASYGYTF TGTGCCAGCAGCTTGGAGGGGGCAGCTTCATATGGCTACACCTTC
TRBD2 TRBJ2-3 15 TRBV10-1 . CASSESSGGGDTQYF TGCGCCAGCAGTGAGTCTAGCGGGGGGGGAGATACGCAGTATTTT
. TRBJ1-1 13 TRBV19 once CASKRGPGFEAFF TGTGCCAGTAAAAGGGGCCCGGGCTTTGAAGCTTTCTTT
. TRBJ1-1 14 TRBV5-1 . CASSYRERGTEAFF TGCGCCAGCAGCTACAGGGAGAGGGGCACTGAAGCTTTCTTT
. TRBJ1-2 14 TRBV6-4 once CASRPSINSYGYTF TGTGCCAGCAGACCCTCCATCAACAGCTATGGCTACACCTTC
TRBD1 TRBJ1-1 14 TRBV27 once CASRRQGATTEAFF TGTGCCAGCAGACGACAGGGGGCAACCACTGAAGCTTTCTTT
TRBD2 TRBJ2-5 16 TRBV5-1 . CASSLVLAGGLKTQYF TGCGCCAGCAGCTTGGTCCTAGCGGGGGGGCTGAAGACCCAGTACTTC
TRBD1 TRBJ1-2 16 TRBV5-6 . CASSLERAGGGYGYTF TGTGCCAGCAGCTTGGAGCGGGCAGGGGGAGGCTATGGCTACACCTTC
. TRBJ1-5 14 TRBV5-1 . CASSLRAGFPPQHF TGCGCCAGCAGCTTGAGGGCAGGGTTCCCCCCCCAGCATTTT
. TRBJ1-1 12 TRBV30 . CAWSVGGAEAFF TGTGCCTGGAGTGTCGGGGGGGCTGAAGCTTTCTTT